The source of this TCR beta chain is a study of identical twins (dated by TCRdb to the mid-2010s). Study-wide context: The study deep-sequenced TCR alpha and beta repertoires from monozygotic twins, unrelated adults of various ages and cord blood to test whether fetal clonotypes persist. To rule out contamination, the twin experiments were replicated at different times with different library preparation protocols. What the authors observed across the whole study: Compared with coincidental sharing between unrelated individuals, an excess of low generation-probability sequences was observed among out-of-frame TCR alpha sequences shared between twins. The excess sharing between twins in beta out-of-frame sequences was weaker because fewer shared sequences reduced the signal-to-noise ratio. Because the same donors could not be followed over many years, the conclusions relied on cross-sectional statistical analysis. Abundant cord blood beta clonotypes had fewer insertions, young adult naive repertoires showed a similar but weaker trend, and memory repertoires showed no such trend. Invariant T cells such as MAIT and iNKT could partly confound zero-insertion analyses, though diverse VJ usage argued against this for most clonotypes. In monozygotic twins, out-of-frame TCR alpha sharing was systematically underestimated by recombination models, although the models agreed with sharing between unrelated individuals.

Only healthy Caucasian donors were included. Three pairs of female monozygotic twins, all aged roughly 18 to 30 years, were included in the twin cohort. Positive isolation kits from Invitrogen were used to isolate CD4+ and CD8+ T cell populations. As encoded in the germline V gene, CDR1 is SGDLS while CDR2 is YYNGEE. V was cut back by 7 bases and J by 8 bases, leaving a gap of 18 bases between them. The CDR3 spans 13 residues, from the cysteine through the phenylalanine. The sequence is cut down to CDR3 DNA, 39 bases in frame from base 1. The library was prepared using 5' RACE. Instrument used: Illumina HiSeq 2000. A universal primer binding site was added through template switching, and the final cDNA carried a unique molecular identifier so that TCR cDNA molecules could be counted accurately. Specific primers in the conserved constant-segment region were used to synthesize first-strand cDNA for TCR alpha and beta chains. To control for contamination, each cDNA library was double barcoded with a SMART-Mk sample barcode plus Illumina barcodes. TruSeq adapter sequences and Illumina sample barcodes were added in two successive PCR steps. The TCR alpha and beta cDNA libraries were sequenced on the Illumina HiSeq platform using custom primers. Regarding the original processing steps: Unique molecular identifiers were extracted from raw reads with MiGEC, and CDR3 positions were determined with MiXCR. Recombination models were inferred per individual with the repgenHMM and IGoR tools using an EM algorithm. Shared clonotypes were analyzed with the tcR package in R, and sharing was normalized by the product of cloneset sizes. To study raw recombination free of thymic and clonal selection effects, out-of-frame nonproductive sequences were analyzed. TCRdb ran its own pipeline on the public reads, namely fastp trimming at Q25 and MiXCR clone calling, and kept in-frame beta chains. Merged by CDR3 protein, the rows form single entries marked with the most common genes and DNA. The V and J calls shown here were made by TCRdb, not taken from the authors' results. This sample lists approximately 230,000 distinct CDR3 sequences; 5% to 7% were detected once. The ten largest clones take up 13% to 15% of the sample.

This clonotype was detected only a few times. Its antigen remains unidentified. No clone much larger than this one lies a single base away; base qualities are absent. A further study also used this sample, focusing on T cells expressing NK-cell markers. That second publication adds: Fewer than ten donors provided sorted CD3+CD56+NKG2C+, CD3+CD56+NKG2C- and CD3+CD56-NKG2C+ T-cell subsets, whose TCR beta-chain repertoires were profiled. Seven of the eight sequenced donors were HCMV-seropositive and one was HCMV-seronegative. To restrict sorting to alphabetaTCR-expressing T cells, an anti-gammadeltaTCR antibody was added in several experiments. In more than five donors, the dominant CD3+CD56+NKG2C+ clonotypes ranked among the top 10 CD8+ clonotypes, making up 1.0-7.0% of CD8+ T cells. Those dominant clonotypes were again the most abundant among CD3+CD56-NKG2C+ cells in several donors, at roughly 25-60.1%. Whether the expanded NKG2C-expressing T cell clones were specific for HCMV antigens was left unclear. Randomly selected healthy volunteers, three men and five women, were used as the eight sequenced donors. A commercial ELISA kit detecting HCMV-specific IgG in serum was used to determine HCMV serostatus. MIGEC handled demultiplexing of the reads and grouping by UMI, while MiTCR was used to assemble and quantify clonotypes. To exclude erroneous sequences, only TCR cDNA sequences supported by at least two reads were retained. Downstream repertoire analysis used the tcR package, and clonotypes were matched across fractions by CDR3 nucleotide sequence plus V segment. VDJmatch was used to annotate antigen specificity against VDJdb, with one amino acid substitution in CDR3 allowed.

This sequence originates from a young woman in good health. The V and J segments used are TRBV9 and TRBJ1-2; the best D guess is TRBD1, with 6 bases matching. The sequenced sample consisted of CD8+ T cells sorted from blood. The CDR3 sequence is CASGSGQLWGYTF. The nucleotides are TGTGCCAGCGGGTCCGGACAGCTCTGGGGCTACACCTTC.